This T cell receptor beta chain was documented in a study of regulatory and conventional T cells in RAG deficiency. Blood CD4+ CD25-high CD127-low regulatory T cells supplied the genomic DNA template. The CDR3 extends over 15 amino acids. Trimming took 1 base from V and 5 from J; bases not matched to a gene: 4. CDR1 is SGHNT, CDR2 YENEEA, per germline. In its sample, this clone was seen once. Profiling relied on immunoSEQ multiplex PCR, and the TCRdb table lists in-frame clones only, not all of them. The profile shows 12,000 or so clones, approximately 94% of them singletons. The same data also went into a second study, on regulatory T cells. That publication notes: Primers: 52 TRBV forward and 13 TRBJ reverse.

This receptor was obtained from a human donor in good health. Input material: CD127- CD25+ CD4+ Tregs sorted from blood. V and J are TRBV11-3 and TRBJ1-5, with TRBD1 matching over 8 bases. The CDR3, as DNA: TGTGCCAGCAGCTTAGTGGACAGGGATCATCAGCCCCAGCATTTT. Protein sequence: CASSLVDRDHQPQHF.